The T cell receptor beta chain described here comes from a study of blood T cell repertoires in COVID-19. Looking at the study overall: Italy, Spain and the United States were the sources of the convalescent and acute COVID-19 samples. The analysed material was cDNA or gDNA that came from T cells, B-cell-depleted T cells, or PBMCs.

Authors' processing steps: Estimation of nucleated cell counts was performed using reference gene primer amplification. Method: immunoSEQ multiplex PCR; TCRdb's copy keeps in-frame clones and lacks some. That table is the source of V, J and clone size, and D and trimming were worked out from the DNA. Found here are a few hundred thousand clones, 86% of them singletons; the top ten hold about 4.8%. V lost 1 base to trimming and J lost 3 bases, with 10 bases between them. The CDR3 is made up of 14 amino acids. The germline V gene encodes CDR1 LGHNA and CDR2 YNFKEQ. The clonotype comes from a man aged 50 to 59 with acute or convalescent COVID-19. The material sequenced was peripheral blood. The V and J genes are TRBV4-2 and TRBJ2-7; D not certain. Here the CDR3 DNA reads TGTGCCAGCAGCCAAGGCCCCGGGTTCTACGAGCAGTACTTC. It is translated as CASSQGPGFYEQYF.